These T cell receptor beta chains were read from a single sample in a study of post-analysis software for immune sequencing data. TCRdb redid the calling of the PCR reads with MiXCR, one entry per CDR3 protein. This table has approximately 730,000 distinct CDR3 sequences, around 46% appearing once. The material sequenced was blood. All receptors derive from a girl between 10 and 17 years old with multiple sclerosis. Both conserved end residues are part of each CDR3. A D gene is named only where the DNA matches it firmly. Only part of the rows carry a size: once, few, many, or a class if the clone is expanded.

size: few
D: NA
J: TRBJ2-3
V: TRBV29-1
DNA: TGCAGCGCCCAGGGTTCAGATACGCAGTATTTT
CDR3: CSAQGSDTQYF

size: NA
D: NA
J: TRBJ1-4
V: TRBV7-9
DNA: TGTGCCAGCAGCCTACATGCACTGGGACAACTGTTTTTT
CDR3: CASSLHALGQLFF

size: NA
D: TRBD2
J: TRBJ2-5
V: TRBV3-1
DNA: TGTGCCAGCAGCCAAGTTTATGCGGGAGAGGGAAAGGAGACCCAGTACTTC
CDR3: CASSQVYAGEGKETQYF

size: few
D: TRBD2
J: TRBJ2-1
V: TRBV7-2
DNA: TGTGCCAGCAGCCCCGAGACTAGCCGGGGGCAGTTCTTC
CDR3: CASSPETSRGQFF

size: few
D: NA
J: TRBJ1-1
V: TRBV20-1
DNA: TGCAGTGCGGGGAACACTGAAGCTTTCTTT
CDR3: CSAGNTEAFF

size: once
D: NA
J: TRBJ1-1
V: TRBV11-3
DNA: TGTGCCAGCAGCTTAGATCGAGCAGGGAGGACTTTCTTT
CDR3: CASSLDRAGRTFF

size: NA
D: TRBD2
J: TRBJ2-1
V: TRBV20-1
DNA: TGCAGTGCCACTAGCGGGACTTTAAATGAGCAGTTCTTC
CDR3: CSATSGTLNEQFF

size: few
D: NA
J: TRBJ1-4
V: TRBV5-5
DNA: TGTGCCAGCAGCTTGGCGACACCCGAAAAACTGTTTTTT
CDR3: CASSLATPEKLFF

size: many
D: TRBD2
J: TRBJ2-1
V: TRBV14
DNA: TGTGCCAGCAGCCAAGGACTAGCGGGGGGTGAGCAGTTCTTC
CDR3: CASSQGLAGGEQFF

size: once
D: TRBD1
J: TRBJ2-6
V: TRBV10-3
DNA: TGTGCCATCAGTCCATCCGGGGCAGGGGGCAGTGGGGCCAACGTCCTGACTTTC
CDR3: CAISPSGAGGSGANVLTF

size: NA
D: NA
J: TRBJ1-5
V: TRBV20-1
DNA: TGCAGTGCTAGAGATGAGAGTCAGGCAAATCAGCCCCAGCATTTT
CDR3: CSARDESQANQPQHF

size: NA
D: NA
J: TRBJ2-3
V: TRBV7-3
DNA: TGTGCCAGCAGCTTCCTTGGGACTCGATCCAGGGGGGATACGCAGTATTTT
CDR3: CASSFLGTRSRGDTQYF

size: few
D: NA
J: TRBJ1-2
V: TRBV5-5
DNA: TGTGCCAGCAGCGGGGGTCGGGATTCTGCCTATTATGGCTACACCTTC
CDR3: CASSGGRDSAYYGYTF

size: few
D: TRBD1
J: TRBJ1-4
V: TRBV6-6
DNA: TGTGCCAGCAGTCCCCGGGACAGGGGGTTTGAAAAACTGTTTTTT
CDR3: CASSPRDRGFEKLFF

size: NA
D: TRBD1
J: TRBJ2-3
V: TRBV5-1
DNA: TGCGCCAGCAGCTTGGGTCAGGGGGATATGGTCGCGACAGATACGCAGTATTTT
CDR3: CASSLGQGDMVATDTQYF

size: NA
D: NA
J: TRBJ2-6
V: TRBV7-9
DNA: TGTGCCAGCAGCCAAACAGGGTTGACTGGGGCCAACGTCCTGACTTTC
CDR3: CASSQTGLTGANVLTF

size: NA
D: NA
J: TRBJ2-7
V: TRBV20-1
DNA: TGCAGTGCTAGAGATCGAGGAGCGACAGATTTTTACGAGCAGTACTTC
CDR3: CSARDRGATDFYEQYF

size: NA
D: NA
J: TRBJ2-7
V: TRBV18
DNA: TGTGCCAGCTCACCAGGGGCCACCTACGAGCAGTACTTC
CDR3: CASSPGATYEQYF